The present T cell receptor (beta chain) was sequenced within a study of blood T cells in healthy people across ages. Findings of the study overall: A greater number of naive CD4+ cells and higher diversity distinguished long-lived donors from aged donors.

The V end was cut by 4 bases, the J end by 4 bases, with 12 bases between. Per germline, CDR1 SGHVS and CDR2 FNYEAQ. The CDR3 is 14 amino acids. On this clonotype itself: Its specificity is unknown.

A sample-barcoded 5' primer and a J-beta primer mix were used in a second PCR of roughly 6 to 11 cycles. Every cDNA was tagged by a template-switch adaptor with 12 random nucleotides. Via MiXCR, TCRdb re-called the 5' RACE reads, giving one row per CDR3 protein. The sample shows about 640,000 distinct CDR3 sequences, roughly 50% of them seen only once. Total RNA was extracted at no less than 6 micrograms per sample. Input material: blood. This receptor was identified in a man aged 55 to 70 in good health. This sequence joins TRBV7-6 and TRBJ2-3; maybe TRBD2 (5 bases). CDR3 protein: CASSSALAADTQYF. The DNA for the CDR3 is TGTGCCAGCAGCTCTGCTCTAGCAGCAGATACGCAGTATTTT. The whole variable domain, remainder taken from reference TRBV7-6 and TRBJ2-3, is GAGVSQSPRYKVTKRGQDVALRCDPISGHVSLYWYRQALGQGPEFLTYFNYEAQQDKSGLPNDRFSAERPEGSISTLTIQRTEQRDSAMYRCASSSALAADTQYFGPGTRLTVL.